What follows is one TCR beta chain and its context. The antigen this receptor binds is unknown. One base away there is no much larger clone; base qualities are not given. The data stem from a study of OX40 agonist ivuxolimab in advanced cancers. As for the study more broadly: Ivuxolimab was an agonistic, fully human IgG2 monoclonal antibody directed against OX40 (CD134), a costimulatory receptor. Intravenous ivuxolimab was administered to patients every 2 weeks at six dose levels: 0.01, 0.1, 0.3, 1.5, 3 and 10 mg/kg. Among the approximately 50 dose-escalation patients, some 20 had hepatocellular carcinoma, 15 or so melanoma, 9 renal cell carcinoma and 9 head and neck cancer. In the dose-escalation cohort, 75% to 85% of patients were male, and the mean age was roughly 60 years with a range of roughly 20 to 80. Patients were allowed to have had prior anti-PD-1, anti-PD-L1 or anti-CTLA-4 therapy, and 40% of the dose-escalation patients had previously received checkpoint inhibitors. Partial responses were achieved by three dose-escalation patients, of whom one had hepatocellular carcinoma and two had cutaneous melanoma. The point of sequencing TCRbeta in the periphery was to test whether ivuxolimab changed TCR sequence diversity and drove clonal T-cell expansion. The paper describes the monotherapy dose-escalation part (N = 52 patients) of the phase I trial of ivuxolimab.

For sequencing of the TCRbeta CDR3 region, genomic DNA was extracted from the sorted cells. TCRbeta CDR3 regions were sequenced using the immunoSEQ Assay. Imported from immuneACCESS, the table was reduced by TCRdb to in-frame sequences with V and J called. These copies leave out some clones; in studies compared against another copy, an unresolved V gene accounts for under half, and the cause of the remainder is not known. The sample table lists about 56,000 clones, more than 80% of them with a count of one. The ten largest clones represent about 3.1% of the sample. The trial excluded patients who had a history of autoimmune disease or who were on systemic immunosuppression. Peripheral blood for TCR sequencing was collected from all dose cohorts at baseline, on cycle 4 day 1, and on cycle 7 day 1. Samples came from an open-label, multicenter, first-in-human phase I dose-escalation trial of ivuxolimab. Adults with locally advanced or metastatic melanoma, renal cell, hepatocellular, or head and neck squamous cell carcinoma were enrolled in the trial. Before TCR sequencing, CD4+ and CD8+ T cells were separately sorted from peripheral blood.

Summary of the overall study and its limitations: The antigen specificity of the peripheral T cells that underwent clonal expansion was not determined. In the 0.1-3.0 mg/kg groups, partial responders had among the lowest normalized peripheral clonal expansion, particularly in CD8+ T cells. At doses of 0.1 to 3.0 mg/kg, clonal expansion of both CD4+ and CD8+ T cells in blood was seen between baseline and week 6. After ivuxolimab, expanded clones were on average more numerous among CD8+ T cells than among CD4+ T cells. Low levels of normalized T-cell clonal expansion were also shown by some nonresponding patients.

The specimen was CD4+ or CD8+ T cells sorted from blood, collected in a trial of the OX40 agonist ivuxolimab. This receptor was taken from an adult with an advanced solid tumor such as melanoma, head and neck, liver or kidney cancer.

The CDR3 reads as follows: CASTVMTGPQETQYF. The sequence in DNA is TGTGCCAGCACCGTGATGACAGGGCCCCAAGAGACCCAGTACTTC. The V gene is TRBV5-6 and the J gene is TRBJ2-5; 7 nucleotides in the junction match TRBD1. The CDR3 covers 15 residues, taking in both the cysteine and the phenylalanine. Solely the CDR3 DNA is kept, with 45 bases framed from the first base. V is cut back by 6 bases and J by 1 base, with 9 bases in the junction unmatched. The germline V gene gives CDR1 as SGHDT and CDR2 as YYEEEE.